This passage covers 30 T cell receptor beta chains from one sample sequenced in a study of siplizumab effects on memory and regulatory T cells. Sequenced by immunoSEQ multiplex PCR; TCRdb stores in-frame clones only, minus some. The sample yields 90,000 to 120,000 clones, 80% to 95% seen once. Sample: CD4+ T cells sorted from blood. The receptors come from a human donor in good health. Some clones in this sample may be carry-over from other donors' samples.

The J gene is TRBJ2-3, the V gene TRBV5-1; TRBD2 matches at 10 bases. This CDR3 spans 16 amino acids. In germline, CDR1 is SGHRS, CDR2 YFSETQ. V was clipped by 3 bases and J by 0 bases; unmatched bases: 4. Here the CDR3 reads CASSYGLAVSTDTQYF. The CDR3 DNA sequence: TGCGCCAGCAGCTACGGACTAGCGGTGAGCACAGATACGCAGTATTTT.

The chain employs TRBV6-5 and TRBJ1-1; D is unresolved. Trimming left V 2 bases short and J 1 base short, with 14 bases between. Germline CDR1 is MNHEY and CDR2 is SVGAGI. The CDR3 extends over 16 amino acids. The CDR3 DNA sequence: TGTGCCAGCAGTTACGACGTTTGGGCGGGGAACACTGAAGCTTTCTTT. Translated: CASSYDVWAGNTEAFF.

The V call is TRBV18, the J call TRBJ2-5; D might be TRBD1 (5 bases). V was clipped by 4 bases and J by 2 bases, with 8 bases between them. The CDR3 runs to 13 residues. Germline CDR1 reads KGHSH; CDR2 reads LQKENI. The CDR3 reads CASSLRQQETQYF. The CDR3 region has the DNA TGTGCCAGCTCACTGCGACAGCAAGAGACCCAGTACTTC.

As DNA, the CDR3 is TGTGCCAGCAGTTTAAAGGGGAACTATGGCTACACCTTC. It translates to CASSLKGNYGYTF. The chain carries TRBV28 and TRBJ1-2; D is possibly TRBD1 (5 bases). The CDR3 spans 13 residues. In germline, CDR1 is MDHEN, CDR2 SYDVKM. Trimming pared 2 bases from V and 2 bases from J, leaving 6 bases between.

The chain uses TRBV18 and TRBJ2-1; D uncertain. V shed 3 bases and J shed 4 bases, with 10 bases lying between them. The CDR3 sequence is 14 residues long. CDR1 KGHSH and CDR2 LQKENI come from the germline V gene. The CDR3, as DNA: TGTGCCAGCTCACCGACAACAGAATACAATGAGCAGTTCTTC. It specifies CASSPTTEYNEQFF.

The sample holds a few counts of this clone. The chain couples TRBV19 to TRBJ2-3; 10 bases are shared with TRBD1. CDR1 and CDR2 (germline): LNHDA, SQIVND (reference sequence). This CDR3 comprises 15 residues. The V segment lost 6 bases and the J segment 3 bases; nucleotides outside the gene matches: 6. The DNA of the CDR3 is TGTGCCAGTAGCGGGACAGGGGCGAGGACAGATACGCAGTATTTT. Translating it yields CASSGTGARTDTQYF.

The V and J genes are TRBV28 and TRBJ2-1, with no clear D. In germline, CDR1 is MDHEN, CDR2 SYDVKM. The CDR3 is 12 amino acids. V was cut by 3 bases and J by 2 bases, with 2 bases left in between. In DNA form, the CDR3 reads TGTGCCAGCAGTTTGGCCTACAATGAGCAGTTCTTC. Translation gives CASSLAYNEQFF.

The rearrangement links TRBV19 to TRBJ2-1; D might be TRBD1 (6 bases). This CDR3 has 16 residues. Looked up from germline, CDR1 is LNHDA and CDR2 is SQIVND (reference sequence). V was trimmed by 5 bases and J by 2 bases, leaving 16 bases between them. The CDR3 DNA is TGTGCCAGTAGTGGTACAGGGCGCCATGCCTACAATGAGCAGTTCTTC. Translated: CASSGTGRHAYNEQFF.

V gene TRBV5-6 combines with J gene TRBJ2-5, with D hard to call. Trimming removed 4 bases at V and 3 bases at J, with 10 bases between. Per germline, CDR1 SGHDT and CDR2 YYEEEE. The CDR3 length is 13 residues. The CDR3 DNA reads as TGTGCCAGCAGCCCGCCGACGAAAGAGACCCAGTACTTC. Its translation: CASSPPTKETQYF.

This rearrangement joins TRBV5-8 to TRBJ1-5, with 7 bases that match TRBD1. The V gene's germline CDR1 is SGHTS and CDR2 YDEGEE. The junction had 7 bases not matched to a gene; V was cut back by 1 base and J by 3 bases. There are 16 residues in the CDR3. The CDR3 loop is CASSLTYGTVNQPQHF. CDR3 DNA: TGTGCCAGCAGCTTGACTTACGGGACAGTCAATCAGCCCCAGCATTTT.

The chain couples TRBV28 to TRBJ2-7; 7 bases map to TRBD2. The trim removed 3 bases at V and 6 bases at J, leaving 14 bases unmatched. Per germline, CDR1 MDHEN and CDR2 SYDVKM. The length of the CDR3 is 16 residues. This CDR3 reads CASSLGGGGPSREQYF. The CDR3 DNA reads TGTGCCAGCAGTTTGGGGGGGGGAGGTCCTTCCCGCGAGCAGTACTTC.

As DNA, the CDR3 is TGTGCCAGCAGGGGACTAGGAAACAATGAGCAGTTCTTC. It is translated as CASRGLGNNEQFF. The rearrangement links TRBV27 to TRBJ2-1, with 8 nucleotides matching TRBD2. Per germline, CDR1 MNHEY and CDR2 SMNVEV (reference sequence). Unmatched junction bases numbered 3, after V lost 6 bases and J lost 5 bases. The CDR3 has 13 amino acids.

This rearrangement joins TRBV7-9 to TRBJ2-5; TRBD2 aligns across 8 bases. The length of the CDR3 is 14 residues. Germline V gives CDR1 SEHNR, CDR2 FQNEAQ (reference sequence). J gave up 5 bases and V 5 bases, and 7 bases lay outside the gene matches. CDR3 sequence (DNA): TGTGCCAGCAGCCCTAGGACTAGCACCGAGACCCAGTACTTC. It encodes CASSPRTSTETQYF.

The chain carries TRBV4-1 and TRBJ2-1; TRBD2 matches 10 bases. V was pared by 0 bases and J by 9 bases, with 8 bases of the junction left unmatched. Germline V gives CDR1 MGHRA, CDR2 YSYEKL. The CDR3 covers 16 residues. CDR3 sequence: CASSQDRSGRVTEQFF. CDR3 sequence (DNA): TGCGCCAGCAGCCAAGATCGGAGCGGGAGGGTTACTGAGCAGTTCTTC.

The chain joins TRBV2 to TRBJ2-5; 10 nucleotides match TRBD1. V shed 2 bases, J shed 6 bases, and the junction held 3 bases outside the gene matches. The germline V gene has CDR1 SNHLY and CDR2 FYNNEI. The CDR3 covers 14 residues. Here the CDR3 reads CASSEMGQGKTQYF. The CDR3 DNA reads as TGTGCCAGCAGTGAAATGGGACAGGGGAAGACCCAGTACTTC.

The chain couples TRBV6-5 to TRBJ2-3, with D hard to call. Looked up from germline, CDR1 is MNHEY and CDR2 is SVGAGI. V was trimmed by 4 bases and J by 2 bases, leaving 10 bases between them. The CDR3 has 14 amino acids. CDR3 in DNA: TGTGCCAGCAGTTCGTGGGCAGCCACAGATACGCAGTATTTT. Translating gives CASSSWAATDTQYF.

V and J are TRBV19 and TRBJ1-5; 10 bases match TRBD1. This CDR3 has 14 amino acids. Germline V gene data show CDR1 as LNHDA and CDR2 as SQIVND (reference sequence). Germline trimming cut 4 bases from V and 5 bases from J; bases unmatched to any gene: 2. This CDR3 reads CASSKDRGYQPQHF. The CDR3 nucleotides read TGTGCCAGTAGTAAGGACAGGGGGTATCAGCCCCAGCATTTT.

This chain connects TRBV6-6 to TRBJ1-1; D is ambiguous. The germline V and J ends were trimmed by 0 bases and 7 bases, with 12 bases remaining between them. The germline V gene has CDR1 MNHNY and CDR2 SVGAGI (reference sequence). The CDR3 length is 14 residues. CDR3 DNA sequence: TGTGCCAGCAGTTACTCGATGGCGGACCTTGAAGCTTTCTTT. Protein: CASSYSMADLEAFF.

V and J are TRBV19 and TRBJ2-3; 11 nucleotides match TRBD2. The germline V gene has CDR1 LNHDA and CDR2 SQIVND (reference sequence). The CDR3 runs 16 residues. V trimming: 5 bases; J trimming: 3 bases; junction bases outside the gene matches: 7. Here the CDR3 reads CASSFQRLAGTDTQYF. Here the CDR3 DNA reads TGTGCCAGTAGTTTCCAGAGACTAGCGGGAACAGATACGCAGTATTTT.

The chain joins TRBV21-1 to TRBJ1-1. TRBV21-1 is deemed a pseudogene. The CDR3 runs to 15 residues. The CDR3 sequence: CASSKFIRQNTEAFF. CDR3 bases: TGTGCCAGCAGCAAATTCATAAGGCAGAACACTGAAGCTTTCTTT.

The V gene is TRBV19, the J gene TRBJ2-1; D is uncertain. The V gene's germline CDR1 is LNHDA and CDR2 SQIVND (reference sequence). This CDR3 has 13 amino acids. The V end lost 4 bases, the J end lost 10 bases, and 14 bases lay between the germline ends. The DNA of the CDR3 is TGTGCCAGTAGTACCCAAGCTGGCAACGAGCAGTTCTTC. Amino acid sequence: CASSTQAGNEQFF.

The rearrangement uses TRBV4-2 and TRBJ2-7; D remains unclear. The germline V and J ends were trimmed by 2 bases and 1 base, with 12 bases remaining between them. CDR1 is LGHNA and CDR2 is YNFKEQ in the germline V gene. The CDR3 spans 15 residues. CDR3 loop: CASSQNPVISYEQYF. The CDR3, as DNA: TGTGCCAGCAGCCAAAATCCGGTGATTTCCTACGAGCAGTACTTC.

The chain joins TRBV5-1 to TRBJ2-6, with D possibly being TRBD1 (5 bases). Trimming shortened V by 4 bases and J by 0 bases, and 11 bases separated the two germline ends. Germline loops: CDR1 SGHRS, CDR2 YFSETQ. The CDR3 is 16 amino acids. In DNA, the CDR3 is TGCGCCAGCAGCCGCACACAGGTCTCTGGGGCCAACGTCCTGACTTTC. Translation: CASSRTQVSGANVLTF.

The chain combines TRBV9 with TRBJ2-1; weak D call: TRBD2 (6 bases). The CDR3 contains 12 residues. V was clipped by 4 bases and J by 6 bases, with 8 bases between them. CDR1 is SGDLS, CDR2 YYNGEE, per germline. CDR3 DNA: TGTGCCAGCAGCCCGGGAGTCAATGAGCAGTTCTTC. It is translated as CASSPGVNEQFF. Looking up the rest from reference TRBV9 and TRBJ2-1 gives the full variable domain: DSGVTQTPKHLITATGQRVTLRCSPRSGDLSVYWYQQSLDQGLQFLIQYYNGEERAKGNILERFSAQQFPDLHSELNLSSLELGDSALYFCASSPGVNEQFFGPGTRLTVL.

The J gene is TRBJ1-2, the V gene TRBV5-1; D perhaps matches TRBD1 (5 bases). V shed 4 bases and J shed 1 base, with 11 bases lying between them. From germline, CDR1 is SGHRS and CDR2 YFSETQ. The length of the CDR3 is 14 residues. CDR3 DNA: TGCGCCAGCAGCCCCTCGGGGGGTAACTATGGCTACACCTTC. Translated: CASSPSGGNYGYTF.

In its sample, this clone was seen a few times. This rearrangement joins TRBV19 to TRBJ1-5, with unresolved D. The CDR3 is 13 residues long. Germline V gene data show CDR1 as LNHDA and CDR2 as SQIVND (reference sequence). The germline V and J ends were trimmed by 9 bases and 3 bases, with 12 bases remaining between them. The CDR3 sequence: CAREDTANQPQHF. For the CDR3, the DNA is TGTGCCAGGGAAGACACCGCCAATCAGCCCCAGCATTTT.

The gene calls are TRBV30 and TRBJ2-2; 14 nucleotides line up with TRBD2. The CDR3 totals 16 residues. Germline trimming cut 3 bases from V and 5 bases from J; bases unmatched to any gene: 5. Germline values: CDR1 GTSNPN, CDR2 SVGIG (reference sequence). The CDR3 DNA is TGTGCCTGGAGGACTAGCGGGAGGGTTAATACCGGGGAGCTGTTTTTT. Translating gives CAWRTSGRVNTGELFF.

About this clone: Other DNA sequences from this sample encode an identical CDR3 as well. The chain is built from TRBV13 and TRBJ1-2; tentatively, D is TRBD1 (5 bases). V gave up 2 bases and J gave up 4 bases, with 8 bases separating them. The CDR3 totals 13 residues. CDR1 and CDR2 from the germline V gene are PRHDT and FYEKMQ (reference sequence). The DNA for the CDR3 is TGTGCCAGCAGCTTACAGGGTGTCTATGGCTACACCTTC. It translates to CASSLQGVYGYTF.

The chain links TRBV14 to TRBJ1-4; 10 bases fit TRBD1. With 10 bases clipped from V and 7 bases from J, the junction kept 15 bases outside the gene matches. The CDR3 covers 16 residues. Germline lookup yields CDR1 SGHDN and CDR2 FVKESK. CDR3 region: CAILFNKTGGCEKLFF. The CDR3 DNA sequence: TGTGCCATCCTCTTTAATAAGACAGGGGGCTGTGAAAAACTGTTTTTT.

This sequence joins TRBV6-1 and TRBJ1-4, with D tentatively TRBD1 (6 bases). The germline V gene encodes CDR1 MNHNS and CDR2 SASEGT. This CDR3 has 13 amino acids. Deletions cut 5 bases from V and 8 bases from J, with 12 bases between. The CDR3 nucleotides are TGTGCCAGCAGTCCTCGGAGGGGGGAAAAACTGTTTTTT. It specifies CASSPRRGEKLFF.